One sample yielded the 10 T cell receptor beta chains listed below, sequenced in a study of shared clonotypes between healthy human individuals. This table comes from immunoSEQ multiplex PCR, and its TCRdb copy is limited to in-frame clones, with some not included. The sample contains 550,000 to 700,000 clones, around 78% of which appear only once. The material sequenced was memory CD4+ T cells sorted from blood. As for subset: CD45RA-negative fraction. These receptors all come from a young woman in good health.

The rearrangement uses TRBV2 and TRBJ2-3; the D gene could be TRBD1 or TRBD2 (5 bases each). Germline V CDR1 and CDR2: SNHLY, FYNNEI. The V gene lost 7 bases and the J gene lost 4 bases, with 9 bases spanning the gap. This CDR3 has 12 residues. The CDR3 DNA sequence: TGTGCCAGCAAAATGGGGGCAGATACGCAGTATTTT. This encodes CASKMGADTQYF.

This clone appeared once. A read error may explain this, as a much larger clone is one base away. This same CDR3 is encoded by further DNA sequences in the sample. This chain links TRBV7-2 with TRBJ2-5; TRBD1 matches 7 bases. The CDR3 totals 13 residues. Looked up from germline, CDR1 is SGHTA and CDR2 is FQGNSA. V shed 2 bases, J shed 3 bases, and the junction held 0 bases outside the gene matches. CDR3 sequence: CASSLQGEETQYF. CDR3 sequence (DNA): TGTGCCAGCAGCTTACAGGGGGAAGAGACCCAGTACTTC.

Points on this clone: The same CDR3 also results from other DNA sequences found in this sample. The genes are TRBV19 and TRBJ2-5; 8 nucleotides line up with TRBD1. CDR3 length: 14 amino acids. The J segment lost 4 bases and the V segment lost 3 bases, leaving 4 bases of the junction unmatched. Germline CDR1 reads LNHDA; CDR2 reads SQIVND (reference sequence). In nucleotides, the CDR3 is TGTGCCAGTAGTATCCAGGGGGCAGGAGAGACCCAGTACTTC. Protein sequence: CASSIQGAGETQYF. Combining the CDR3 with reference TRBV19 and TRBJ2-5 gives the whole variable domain DGGITQSPKYLFRKEGQNVTLSCEQNLNHDAMYWYRQDPGQGLRLIYYSQIVNDFQKGDIAEGYSVSREKKESFPLTVTSAQKNPTAFYLCASSIQGAGETQYFGPGTRLLVL.

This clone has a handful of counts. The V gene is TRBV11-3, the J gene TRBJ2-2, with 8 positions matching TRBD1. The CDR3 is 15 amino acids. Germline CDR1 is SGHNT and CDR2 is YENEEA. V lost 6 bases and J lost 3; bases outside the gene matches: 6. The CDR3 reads CASSPSGGDTGELFF. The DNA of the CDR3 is TGTGCCAGCAGTCCATCAGGGGGCGACACCGGGGAGCTGTTTTTT.

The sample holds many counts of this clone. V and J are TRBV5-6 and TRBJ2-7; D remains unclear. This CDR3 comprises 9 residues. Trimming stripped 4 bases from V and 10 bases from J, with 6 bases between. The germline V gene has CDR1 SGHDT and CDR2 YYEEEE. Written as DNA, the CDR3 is TGTGCCAGCAGCCCTTCCCAGTACTTC. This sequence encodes CASSPSQYF.

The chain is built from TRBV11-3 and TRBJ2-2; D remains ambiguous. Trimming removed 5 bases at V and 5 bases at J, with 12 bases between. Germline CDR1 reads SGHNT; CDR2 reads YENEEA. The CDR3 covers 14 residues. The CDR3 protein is CASSHYGRTGELFF. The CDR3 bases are TGTGCCAGCAGCCACTATGGGCGGACCGGGGAGCTGTTTTTT.

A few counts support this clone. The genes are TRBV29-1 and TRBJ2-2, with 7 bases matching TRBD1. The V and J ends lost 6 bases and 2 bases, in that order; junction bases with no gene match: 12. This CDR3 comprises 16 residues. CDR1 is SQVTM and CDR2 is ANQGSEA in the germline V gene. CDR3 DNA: TGCAGCGTACATCTGACAGGGCTGATTAACACCGGGGAGCTGTTTTTT. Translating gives CSVHLTGLINTGELFF.

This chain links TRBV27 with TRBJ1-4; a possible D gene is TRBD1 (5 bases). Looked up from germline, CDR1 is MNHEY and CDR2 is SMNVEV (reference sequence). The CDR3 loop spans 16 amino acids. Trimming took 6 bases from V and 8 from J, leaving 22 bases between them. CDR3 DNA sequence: TGTGCCAGCAGCGATACGCTCAGGGTTTCAAAAGAAAAACTGTTTTTT. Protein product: CASSDTLRVSKEKLFF.

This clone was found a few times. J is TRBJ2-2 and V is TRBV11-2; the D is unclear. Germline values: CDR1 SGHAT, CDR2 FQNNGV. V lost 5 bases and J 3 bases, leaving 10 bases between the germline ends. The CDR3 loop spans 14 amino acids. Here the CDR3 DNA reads TGTGCCAGCAGCCCGTACGAGGACACCGGGGAGCTGTTTTTT. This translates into CASSPYEDTGELFF.

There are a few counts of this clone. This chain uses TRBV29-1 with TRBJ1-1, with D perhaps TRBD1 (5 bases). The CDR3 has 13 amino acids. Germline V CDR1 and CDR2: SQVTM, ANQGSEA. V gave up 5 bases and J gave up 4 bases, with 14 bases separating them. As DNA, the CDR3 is TGCAGCGTTTTAGTAAGGGACGGCACTGAAGCTTTCTTT. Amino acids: CSVLVRDGTEAFF.